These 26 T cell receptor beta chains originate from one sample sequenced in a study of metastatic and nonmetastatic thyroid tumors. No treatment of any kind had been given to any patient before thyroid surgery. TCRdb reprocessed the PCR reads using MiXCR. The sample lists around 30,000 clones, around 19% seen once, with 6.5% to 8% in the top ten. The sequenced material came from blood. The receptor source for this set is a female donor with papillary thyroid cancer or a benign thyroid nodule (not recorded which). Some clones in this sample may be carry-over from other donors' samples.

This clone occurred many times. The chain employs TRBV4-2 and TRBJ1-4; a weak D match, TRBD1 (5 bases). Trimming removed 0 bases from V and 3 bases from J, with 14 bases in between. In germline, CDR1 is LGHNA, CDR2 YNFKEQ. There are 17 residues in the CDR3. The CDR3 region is CASSQDRGEPANEKLFF. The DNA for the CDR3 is TGTGCCAGCAGCCAAGATCGGGGGGAGCCAGCTAATGAAAAACTGTTTTTT.

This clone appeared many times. CDR3 DNA: TGTGCCAGCAGTTTCAACTCTGGGGCCAACGTCCTGACTTTC. It is translated as CASSFNSGANVLTF. This chain joins TRBV27 and TRBJ2-6; D not resolved. The CDR3 contains 14 residues. Germline loops: CDR1 MNHEY, CDR2 SMNVEV (reference sequence). The V end lost 3 bases, the J end lost 0 bases, and 3 bases lay between the germline ends. The whole variable domain, remainder taken from reference TRBV27 and TRBJ2-6, is EAQVTQNPRYLITVTGKKLTVTCSQNMNHEYMSWYRQDPGLGLRQIYYSMNVEVTDKGDVPEGYKVSRKEKRNFPLILESPSPNQTSLYFCASSFNSGANVLTFGAGSRLTVL.

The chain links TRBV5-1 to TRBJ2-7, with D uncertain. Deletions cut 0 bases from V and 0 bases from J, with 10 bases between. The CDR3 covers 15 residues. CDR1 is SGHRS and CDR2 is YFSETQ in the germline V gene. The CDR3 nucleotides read TGCGCCAGCAGCTTGGGCCAGGAGATCTCCTACGAGCAGTACTTC. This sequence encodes CASSLGQEISYEQYF.

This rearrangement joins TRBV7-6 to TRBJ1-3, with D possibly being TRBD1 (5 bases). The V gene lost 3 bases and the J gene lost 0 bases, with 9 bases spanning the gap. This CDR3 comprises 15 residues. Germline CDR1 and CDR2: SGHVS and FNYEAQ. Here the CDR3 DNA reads TGTGCCAGCAGCTTCCGACAGAACTCTGGAAACACCATATATTTT. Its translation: CASSFRQNSGNTIYF.

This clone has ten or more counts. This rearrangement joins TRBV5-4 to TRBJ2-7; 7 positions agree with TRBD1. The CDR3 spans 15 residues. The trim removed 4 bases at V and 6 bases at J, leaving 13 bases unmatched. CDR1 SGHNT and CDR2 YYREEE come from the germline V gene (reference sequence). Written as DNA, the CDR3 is TGTGCCAGCAGCCAGGAAGTGACAGGGATTGGCGAGCAGTACTTC. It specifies CASSQEVTGIGEQYF.

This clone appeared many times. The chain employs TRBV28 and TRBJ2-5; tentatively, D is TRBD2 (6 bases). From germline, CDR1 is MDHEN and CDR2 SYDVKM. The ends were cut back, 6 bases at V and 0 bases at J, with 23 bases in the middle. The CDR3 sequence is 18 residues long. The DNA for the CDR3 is TGTGCCAGCAGCCCTACCGCGGCGACGGGGGTCTACCAAGAGACCCAGTACTTC. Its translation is CASSPTAATGVYQETQYF.

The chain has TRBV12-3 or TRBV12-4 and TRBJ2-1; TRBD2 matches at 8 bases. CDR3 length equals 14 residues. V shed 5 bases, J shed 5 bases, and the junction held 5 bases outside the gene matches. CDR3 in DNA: TGTGCCAGCAGTCCGCGGGGGGCAGACAATGAGCAGTTCTTC. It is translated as CASSPRGADNEQFF.

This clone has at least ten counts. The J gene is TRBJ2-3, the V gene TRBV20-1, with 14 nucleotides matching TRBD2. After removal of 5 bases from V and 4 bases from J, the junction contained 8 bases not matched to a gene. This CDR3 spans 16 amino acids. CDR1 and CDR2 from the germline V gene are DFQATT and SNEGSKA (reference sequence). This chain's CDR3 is CSASWTSGGKADTQYF. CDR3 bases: TGCAGTGCTTCCTGGACTAGCGGGGGGAAGGCAGATACGCAGTATTTT.

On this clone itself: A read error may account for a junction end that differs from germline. CDR3 protein: CASSFAGASQETLYF. CDR3 DNA sequence: TGTGCCAGCAGTTTCGCGGGGGCATCGCAAGAGACCCTGTACTTC. The chain employs TRBV5-4 and TRBJ2-5; the D gene is possibly TRBD2 (7 bases). The germline gives CDR1 SGHNT, CDR2 YYREEE (reference sequence). CDR3 length equals 15 residues. Full variable domain (rest looked up from reference TRBV5-4 and TRBJ2-5): ETGVTQSPTHLIKTRGQQVTLRCSSQSGHNTVSWYQQALGQGPQFIFQYYREEENGRGNFPPRFSGLQFPNYSSELNVNALELDDSALYLCASSFAGASQETLYFGPGTRLLVL.

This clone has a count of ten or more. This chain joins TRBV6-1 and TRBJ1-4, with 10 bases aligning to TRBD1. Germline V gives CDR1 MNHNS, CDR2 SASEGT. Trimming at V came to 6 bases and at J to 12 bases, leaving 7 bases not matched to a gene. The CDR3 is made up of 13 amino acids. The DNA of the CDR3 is TGTGCCAGCAGCCGGGACAGGGGCCACGAACTGTTTTTT. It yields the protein CASSRDRGHELFF.

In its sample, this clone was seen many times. The CDR3 nucleotides are TGTGCCAGCTCACCTCTAGCGGGAGGGACGGGTGAGCAGTTCTTC. Translated: CASSPLAGGTGEQFF. The chain uses TRBV18 and TRBJ2-1; 12 bases fit TRBD2. The junction had 6 bases not matched to a gene; V was cut back by 3 bases and J by 9 bases. Germline V lookup: CDR1 KGHSH, CDR2 LQKENI. The CDR3 spans 15 residues.

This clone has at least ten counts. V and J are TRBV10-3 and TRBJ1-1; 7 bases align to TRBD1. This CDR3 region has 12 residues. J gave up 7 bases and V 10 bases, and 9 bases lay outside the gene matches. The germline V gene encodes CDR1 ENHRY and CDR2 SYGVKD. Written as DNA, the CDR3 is TGTGCCACTCAGGGGGGGGTAAATGAAGCTTTCTTT. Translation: CATQGGVNEAFF.

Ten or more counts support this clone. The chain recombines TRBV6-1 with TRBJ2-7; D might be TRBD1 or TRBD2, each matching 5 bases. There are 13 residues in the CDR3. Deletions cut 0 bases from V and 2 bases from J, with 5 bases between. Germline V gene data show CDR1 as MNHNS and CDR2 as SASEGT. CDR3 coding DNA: TGTGCCAGCAGTGAAGCGGGACCCTACGAGCAGTACTTC. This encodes CASSEAGPYEQYF.

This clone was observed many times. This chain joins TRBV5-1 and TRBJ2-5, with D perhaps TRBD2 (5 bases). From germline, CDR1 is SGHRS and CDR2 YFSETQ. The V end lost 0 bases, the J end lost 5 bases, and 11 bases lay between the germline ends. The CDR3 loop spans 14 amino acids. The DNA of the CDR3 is TGCGCCAGCAGCTTGGTAGGGAGTGGGGAGACCCAGTACTTC. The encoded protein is CASSLVGSGETQYF.

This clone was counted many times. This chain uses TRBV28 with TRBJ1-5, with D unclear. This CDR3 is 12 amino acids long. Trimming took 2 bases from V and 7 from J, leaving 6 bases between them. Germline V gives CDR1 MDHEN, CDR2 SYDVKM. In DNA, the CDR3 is TGTGCCAGCAGTTTAGGAGGCCAGCCCCAGCATTTT. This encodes CASSLGGQPQHF.

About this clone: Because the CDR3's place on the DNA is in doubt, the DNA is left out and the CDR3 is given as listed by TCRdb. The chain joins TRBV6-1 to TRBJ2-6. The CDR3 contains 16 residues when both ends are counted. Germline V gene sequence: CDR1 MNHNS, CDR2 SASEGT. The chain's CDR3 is CASSGQVGSGANVLHF.

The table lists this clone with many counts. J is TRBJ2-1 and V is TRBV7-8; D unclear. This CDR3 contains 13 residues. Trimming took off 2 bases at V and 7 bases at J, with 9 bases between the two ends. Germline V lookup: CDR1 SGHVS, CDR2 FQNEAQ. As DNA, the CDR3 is TGTGCCAGCAGCTTAAGTTTGGGGAATGAGCAGTTCTTC. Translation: CASSLSLGNEQFF.

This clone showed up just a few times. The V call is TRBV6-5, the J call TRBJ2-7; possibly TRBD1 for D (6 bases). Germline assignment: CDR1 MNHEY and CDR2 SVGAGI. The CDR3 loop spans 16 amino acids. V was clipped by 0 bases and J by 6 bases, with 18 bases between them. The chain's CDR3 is CASSYSQGTLLGEQYF. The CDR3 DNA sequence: TGTGCCAGCAGTTACTCGCAGGGGACCCTATTGGGCGAGCAGTACTTC.

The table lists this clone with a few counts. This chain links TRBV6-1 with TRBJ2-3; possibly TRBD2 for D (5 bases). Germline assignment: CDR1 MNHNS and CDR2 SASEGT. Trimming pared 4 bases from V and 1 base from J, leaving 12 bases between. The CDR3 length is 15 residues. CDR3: CASSAGLTGTDTQYF. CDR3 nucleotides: TGTGCCAGCAGTGCGGGATTGACGGGCACAGATACGCAGTATTTT.

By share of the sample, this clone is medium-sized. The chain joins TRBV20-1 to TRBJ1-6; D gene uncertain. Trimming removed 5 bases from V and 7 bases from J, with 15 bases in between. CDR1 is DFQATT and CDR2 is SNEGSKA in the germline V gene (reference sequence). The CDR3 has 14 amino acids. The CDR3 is CSAPAVGSNSPLHF. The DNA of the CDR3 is TGCAGTGCTCCCGCCGTGGGGTCAAATTCACCCCTCCACTTT.

The CDR3 sequence is CASSQDHGYEQYF. CDR3 coding DNA: TGCGCCAGCAGCCAAGATCACGGATACGAGCAGTACTTC. J is TRBJ2-7 and V is TRBV4-1; D gene uncertain. V lost 0 bases to trimming and J lost 4 bases, with 7 bases between them. The CDR3 loop spans 13 amino acids. Germline assignment: CDR1 MGHRA and CDR2 YSYEKL.

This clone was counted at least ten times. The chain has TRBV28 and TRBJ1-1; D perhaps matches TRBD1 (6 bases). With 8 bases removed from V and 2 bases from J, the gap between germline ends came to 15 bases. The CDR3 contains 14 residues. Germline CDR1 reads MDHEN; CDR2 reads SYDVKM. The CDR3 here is CASYSGGQNTEAFF. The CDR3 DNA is TGTGCCAGCTATAGCGGGGGCCAAAACACTGAAGCTTTCTTT.

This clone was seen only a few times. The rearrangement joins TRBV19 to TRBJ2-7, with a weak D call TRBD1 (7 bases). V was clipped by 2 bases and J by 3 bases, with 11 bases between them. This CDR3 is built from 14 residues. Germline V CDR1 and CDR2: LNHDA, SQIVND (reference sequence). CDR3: CASSISGGLYEQYF. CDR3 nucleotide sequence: TGTGCCAGTAGTATATCAGGGGGACTCTACGAGCAGTACTTC.

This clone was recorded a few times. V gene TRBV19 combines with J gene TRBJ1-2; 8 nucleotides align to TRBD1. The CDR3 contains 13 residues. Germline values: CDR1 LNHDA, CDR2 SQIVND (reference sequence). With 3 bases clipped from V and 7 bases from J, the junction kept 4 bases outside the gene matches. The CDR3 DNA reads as TGTGCCAGTAGTATCGCGGACAGGGTTGGCTACACCTTC. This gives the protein CASSIADRVGYTF.

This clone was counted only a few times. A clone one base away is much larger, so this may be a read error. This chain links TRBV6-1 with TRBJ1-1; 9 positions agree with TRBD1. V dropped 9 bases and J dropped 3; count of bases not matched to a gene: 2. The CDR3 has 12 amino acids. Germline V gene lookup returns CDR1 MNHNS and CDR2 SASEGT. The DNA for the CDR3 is TGTGCCAGTGGACAGGGGCACACTGAAGCTTTCTTT. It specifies CASGQGHTEAFF.

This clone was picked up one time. DNA of the CDR3: TGTGCCAGCAGGTTCACGGGCGCGGACCATCACTCTGGGGCCAACGTCCTGACTTTC. It codes for CASRFTGADHHSGANVLTF. The V and J genes are TRBV12-3 or TRBV12-4 and TRBJ2-6; D unclear. V was pared by 6 bases and J by 0 bases, with 21 bases between. This CDR3 is 19 amino acids long.